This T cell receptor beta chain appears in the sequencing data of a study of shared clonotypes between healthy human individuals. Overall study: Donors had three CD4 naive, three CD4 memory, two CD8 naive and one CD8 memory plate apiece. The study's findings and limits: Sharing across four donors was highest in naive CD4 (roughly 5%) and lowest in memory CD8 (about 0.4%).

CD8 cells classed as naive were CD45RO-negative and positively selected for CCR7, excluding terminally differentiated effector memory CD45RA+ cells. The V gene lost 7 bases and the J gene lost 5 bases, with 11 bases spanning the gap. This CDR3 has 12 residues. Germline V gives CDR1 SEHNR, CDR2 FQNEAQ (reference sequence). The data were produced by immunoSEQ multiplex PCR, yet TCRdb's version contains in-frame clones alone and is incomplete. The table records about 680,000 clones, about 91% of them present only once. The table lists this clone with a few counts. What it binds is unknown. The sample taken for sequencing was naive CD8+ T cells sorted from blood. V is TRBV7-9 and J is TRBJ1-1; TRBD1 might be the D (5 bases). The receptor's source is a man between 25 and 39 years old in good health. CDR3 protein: CASTLGGTEAFF. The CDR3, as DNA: TGTGCCAGCACCCTCGGGGGAACTGAAGCTTTCTTT.